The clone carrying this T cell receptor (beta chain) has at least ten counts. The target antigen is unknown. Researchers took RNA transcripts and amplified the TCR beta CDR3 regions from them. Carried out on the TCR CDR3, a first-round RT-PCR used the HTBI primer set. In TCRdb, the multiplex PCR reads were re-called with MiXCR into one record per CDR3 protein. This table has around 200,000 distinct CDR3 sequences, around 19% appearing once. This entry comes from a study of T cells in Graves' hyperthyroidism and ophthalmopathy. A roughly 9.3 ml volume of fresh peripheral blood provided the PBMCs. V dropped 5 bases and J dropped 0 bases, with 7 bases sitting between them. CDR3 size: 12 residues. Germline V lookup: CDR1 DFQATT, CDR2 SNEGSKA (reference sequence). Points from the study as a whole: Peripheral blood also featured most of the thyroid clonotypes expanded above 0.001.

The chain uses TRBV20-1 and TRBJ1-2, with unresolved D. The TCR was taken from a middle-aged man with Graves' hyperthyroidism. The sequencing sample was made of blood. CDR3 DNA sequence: TGCAGTGCTTATAGTTCTAACTATGGCTACACCTTC. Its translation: CSAYSSNYGYTF.